This TCR beta chain was recorded in a study of PD-1 blockade in classical Hodgkin lymphoma. This table comes from immunoSEQ multiplex PCR, and its TCRdb copy is limited to in-frame clones, with some not included. Of about 35,000 clones listed, about 89% are singletons. Time point: newly diagnosed, previously untreated cHL patient sample. Isolation of CD4+ T cells from thawed PBMCs was performed by magnetic negative selection. The study compared against PBMCs from newly diagnosed, untreated classical Hodgkin lymphoma. Input material: CD4+ T cells from blood. The receptor was isolated from a human donor with classical Hodgkin lymphoma.

The CDR3 here is CASSQTSGLYNEQFF. In nucleotides, the CDR3 is TGCGCCAGCAGTCAAACTAGCGGGCTGTACAATGAGCAGTTCTTC. V and J are TRBV4-1 and TRBJ2-1; TRBD2 matches 9 bases. V shed 6 bases and J 4 bases; nucleotides not matched to a gene: 7. Germline loops: CDR1 MGHRA, CDR2 YSYEKL. CDR3 length equals 15 residues.